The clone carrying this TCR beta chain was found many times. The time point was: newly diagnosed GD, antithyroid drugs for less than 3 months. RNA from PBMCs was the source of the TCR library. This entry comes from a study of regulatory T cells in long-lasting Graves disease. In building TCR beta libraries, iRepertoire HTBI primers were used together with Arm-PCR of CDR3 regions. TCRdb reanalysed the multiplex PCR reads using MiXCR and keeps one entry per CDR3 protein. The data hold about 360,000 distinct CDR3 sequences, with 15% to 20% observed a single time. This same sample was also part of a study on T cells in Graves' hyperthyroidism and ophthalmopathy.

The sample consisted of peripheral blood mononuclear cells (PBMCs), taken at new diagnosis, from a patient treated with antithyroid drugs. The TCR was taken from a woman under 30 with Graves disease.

The CDR3 protein is CSASQTDLAKNIQYF. The CDR3 DNA follows: TGCAGTGCTAGTCAGACAGACTTAGCCAAAAACATTCAGTACTTC. The V and J genes are TRBV20-1 and TRBJ2-4; weak D call: TRBD1 (5 bases). Germline V gene sequence: CDR1 DFQATT, CDR2 SNEGSKA (reference sequence). V dropped 3 bases and J dropped 0 bases, with 12 bases sitting between them. This CDR3 is built from 15 residues.